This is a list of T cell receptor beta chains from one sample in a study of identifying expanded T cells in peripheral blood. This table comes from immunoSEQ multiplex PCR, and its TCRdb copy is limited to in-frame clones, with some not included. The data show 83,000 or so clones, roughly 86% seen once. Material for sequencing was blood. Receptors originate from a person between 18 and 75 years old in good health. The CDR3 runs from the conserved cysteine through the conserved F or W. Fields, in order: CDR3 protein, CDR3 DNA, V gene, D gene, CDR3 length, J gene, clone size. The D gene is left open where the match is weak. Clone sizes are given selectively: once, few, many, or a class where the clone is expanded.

CASRQGNQPQHF TGTGCCAGCAGACAGGGCAATCAGCCCCAGCATTTT TRBV2 NA 12 TRBJ1-5 NA
CASRVAGALDTGELFF TGTGCCAGCAGGGTAGCGGGAGCCCTTGACACCGGGGAGCTGTTTTTT TRBV28 TRBD2 16 TRBJ2-2 NA
CASSLEGGSSAGETQYF TGTGCCAGCAGCTTGGAAGGCGGGAGCTCGGCTGGGGAGACCCAGTACTTC TRBV5-4 TRBD2 17 TRBJ2-5 NA
CASSKGSDTQYF TGTGCCAGTAGTAAGGGGTCAGATACGCAGTATTTT TRBV19 NA 12 TRBJ2-3 NA
CAWRRTDGKGYTF TGTGCCTGGAGGCGGACCGACGGAAAGGGCTACACCTTC TRBV30 NA 13 TRBJ1-2 few
CASSEGLVDEQFF TGTGCCAGCAGTGAAGGCCTAGTCGATGAGCAGTTCTTC TRBV6-4 NA 13 TRBJ2-1 NA
CASSPGTNQPQHF TGTGCCAGCTCACCGGGAACAAATCAGCCCCAGCATTTT TRBV18 NA 13 TRBJ1-5 NA
CASSPRQGDNEKLFF TGTGCCAGCTCACCCCGACAGGGGGATAATGAAAAACTGTTTTTT TRBV18 TRBD1 15 TRBJ1-4 NA
CASSYSGGAGYGYTF TGTGCCAGCAGTTACTCAGGGGGCGCCGGCTATGGCTACACCTTC TRBV6-6 TRBD1 15 TRBJ1-2 NA
CASSPNTGLAGYNEQFF TGCGCCAGCAGCCCGAATACGGGACTAGCGGGCTACAATGAGCAGTTCTTC TRBV5-1 TRBD2 17 TRBJ2-1 NA
CGVFRENTEAFF TGCGGGGTCTTCCGGGAGAACACTGAAGCTTTCTTT TRBV10-2 NA 12 TRBJ1-1 NA
CASSQDAAAEQYF TGCGCCAGCAGCCAAGACGCGGCGGCCGAGCAGTACTTC TRBV4-3 NA 13 TRBJ2-7 NA
CASSRTSGISGELFF TGTGCCAGCAGTCGGACTAGCGGGATTTCCGGGGAGCTGTTTTTT TRBV6-6 TRBD2 15 TRBJ2-2 NA
CASSPLWRENTDTQYF TGTGCCAGCAGTCCCCTCTGGCGGGAGAACACAGATACGCAGTATTTT TRBV27 TRBD2 16 TRBJ2-3 NA
CASSFGGGFEEKLFF TGTGCCAGCAGCTTTGGTGGCGGGTTTGAGGAAAAACTGTTTTTT TRBV9 NA 15 TRBJ1-4 NA
CASSTTGYNEQFF TGTGCCAGTAGTACGACAGGGTACAATGAGCAGTTCTTC TRBV19 TRBD1 13 TRBJ2-1 once
CASSEGHTGELFF TGTGCCAGCAGTGAAGGACACACCGGGGAGCTGTTTTTT TRBV6-4 NA 13 TRBJ2-2 NA
CASSMDGMNTEAFF TGTGCCAGCAGTATGGACGGCATGAACACTGAAGCTTTCTTT TRBV28 NA 14 TRBJ1-1 NA
CASSSSGGTDTQYF TGTGCCAGCAGCTCTAGCGGGGGCACAGATACGCAGTATTTT TRBV7-2 TRBD2 14 TRBJ2-3 NA
CAIHRDGSYEQYF TGTGCCATCCACCGGGACGGGTCCTACGAGCAGTACTTC TRBV10-3 NA 13 TRBJ2-7 few
CASSPEVDTQYF TGTGCCAGCAGCCCAGAGGTAGATACGCAGTATTTT TRBV7-2 NA 12 TRBJ2-3 NA
CAWNSIHNYGYTF TGTGCCTGGAATTCAATACATAACTATGGCTACACCTTC TRBV30 NA 13 TRBJ1-2 NA
CAWSRGKGQETQYF TGTGCCTGGAGTAGGGGAAAGGGTCAAGAGACCCAGTACTTC TRBV30 NA 14 TRBJ2-5 NA
CASSFTSSGRDVTDTQYF TGTGCCAGCAGCTTCACGTCTAGCGGGAGGGATGTCACAGATACGCAGTATTTT TRBV7-9 TRBD2 18 TRBJ2-3 NA
CASLAGTSTYEQYF TGTGCCAGCCTTGCCGGGACTAGCACCTACGAGCAGTACTTC TRBV28 TRBD2 14 TRBJ2-7 NA
CASSPRGGQQETQYF TGTGCCAGCAGCCCTCGCGGGGGGCAACAAGAGACCCAGTACTTC TRBV5-8 TRBD2 15 TRBJ2-5 NA
CASSSRNQPQHF TGTGCCAGCAGCTCGCGTAATCAGCCCCAGCATTTT TRBV5-6 NA 12 TRBJ1-5 NA
CASSLLTGELFF TGTGCCAGCAGCCTCCTCACCGGGGAGCTGTTTTTT TRBV9 NA 12 TRBJ2-2 NA
CASSPPDSSGNTIYF TGTGCCAGCTCACCTCCCGACAGCTCTGGAAACACCATATATTTT TRBV18 NA 15 TRBJ1-3 NA
CASSYSSDSIYGYTF TGTGCCAGCAGTTACTCTAGTGACAGCATTTATGGCTACACCTTC TRBV6-5 NA 15 TRBJ1-2 NA
CSVESREPYEQYF TGCAGCGTTGAGTCCCGGGAGCCCTACGAGCAGTACTTC TRBV29-1 NA 13 TRBJ2-7 few
CASSTGQGTDTQYF TGCGCCAGCAGCACCGGACAGGGAACAGATACGCAGTATTTT TRBV5-1 TRBD1 14 TRBJ2-3 once
CASSRTGGGGNNEQFF TGTGCCAGCAGTAGGACAGGGGGGGGAGGTAACAATGAGCAGTTCTTC TRBV7-2 TRBD1 16 TRBJ2-1 NA
CASSPQENQPQHF TGTGCCAGCAGCCCACAGGAGAATCAGCCCCAGCATTTT TRBV6-6 NA 13 TRBJ1-5 few
CASSRTGADSGANVLTF TGTGCCAGCAGCAGGACAGGGGCCGACTCTGGGGCCAACGTCCTGACTTTC TRBV21-1 NA 17 TRBJ2-6 NA
CASSRTGQGNTGELFF TGTGCCAGCAGCCGTACGGGACAGGGAAACACCGGGGAGCTGTTTTTT TRBV9 TRBD1 16 TRBJ2-2 NA
CASSERTANTEAFF TGTGCCAGCAGTGAAAGGACGGCGAACACTGAAGCTTTCTTT TRBV6-1 NA 14 TRBJ1-1 NA
CASTSGTGIGGYTF TGTGCCAGCACTTCCGGGACAGGGATCGGTGGCTACACCTTC TRBV6-1 TRBD1 14 TRBJ1-2 NA
CASSPTGREGQPQHF TGCGCCAGCAGCCCGACAGGGCGGGAGGGTCAGCCCCAGCATTTT TRBV5-1 TRBD1 15 TRBJ1-5 NA
CAISDPSEPRYIQYF TGTGCCATCAGTGACCCTTCGGAACCACGGTACATTCAGTACTTC TRBV10-3 NA 15 TRBJ2-4 once
CASSWDRGSNQPQHF TGTGCCAGCAGCTGGGACAGGGGAAGCAATCAGCCCCAGCATTTT TRBV11-2 TRBD1 15 TRBJ1-5 NA
CASSPEGQQTNTGELFF TGTGCCAGCAGCCCGGAGGGACAGCAAACGAACACCGGGGAGCTGTTTTTT TRBV9 NA 17 TRBJ2-2 NA